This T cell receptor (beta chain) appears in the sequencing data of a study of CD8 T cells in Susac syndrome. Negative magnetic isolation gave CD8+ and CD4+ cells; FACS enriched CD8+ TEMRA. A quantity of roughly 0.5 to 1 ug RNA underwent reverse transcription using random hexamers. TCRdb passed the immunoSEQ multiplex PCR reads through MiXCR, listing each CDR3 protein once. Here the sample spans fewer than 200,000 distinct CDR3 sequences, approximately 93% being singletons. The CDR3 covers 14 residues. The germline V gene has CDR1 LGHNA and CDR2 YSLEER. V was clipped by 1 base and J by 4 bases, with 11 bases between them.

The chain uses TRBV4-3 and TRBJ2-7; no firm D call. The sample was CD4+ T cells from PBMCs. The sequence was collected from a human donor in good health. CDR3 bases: TGCGCCAGCAGCCAAGTCGAAGGGTTTTACGAGCAGTACGTC. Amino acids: CASSQVEGFYEQYV.